Below, 8 T cell receptor beta chains from the same sample are listed, as sequenced in a study of shared clonotypes between healthy human individuals. TCRdb keeps only in-frame clones here, not all; method: immunoSEQ multiplex PCR. The table has 550,000 to 800,000 clones, about 74% seen once; the top ten hold approximately 1.7%. Sequencing was carried out using memory CD4+ T cells sorted from blood. Indicated subset: CD45RA-negative fraction. The receptor source for this set is a woman in her 30s in good health.

The V and J genes are TRBV5-1 and TRBJ2-1, with TRBD2 matching 7 bases. The CDR3 covers 16 residues. Trimming took 1 base from V and 5 from J; bases not matched to a gene: 9. CDR1 and CDR2 (germline): SGHRS, YFSETQ. The CDR3 DNA sequence: TGCGCCAGCAGCTTGTCAGAGGGAGGGCCCCACAATGAGCAGTTCTTC. Residues: CASSLSEGGPHNEQFF.

This clone turned up a few times. V and J are TRBV25-1 and TRBJ1-5, with D tentatively TRBD1 (6 bases). This CDR3 is 13 amino acids long. The germline V gene has CDR1 MGHDK and CDR2 SYGVNS. V dropped 11 bases and J dropped 3 bases, with 14 bases sitting between them. The CDR3 sequence is CASQGQFNQPQHF. CDR3 in DNA: TGTGCCTCACAAGGACAGTTCAATCAGCCCCAGCATTTT. The whole variable domain, remainder taken from reference TRBV25-1 and TRBJ1-5, is EADIYQTPRYLVIGTGKKITLECSQTMGHDKMYWYQQDPGMELHLIHYSYGVNSTEKGDLSSESTVSRIRTEHFPLTLESARPSHTSQYLCASQGQFNQPQHFGDGTRLSIL.

V is TRBV7-2 and J is TRBJ2-5; D may match TRBD1 or TRBD2 (5 bases each). The germline CDR1 and CDR2 sequences are SGHTA and FQGNSA. This CDR3 is 13 amino acids long. The germline V and J ends were trimmed by 5 bases and 2 bases, with 9 bases remaining between them. The CDR3: CASSLGPQETQYF. DNA for the CDR3: TGTGCCAGCAGCCTGGGACCACAAGAGACCCAGTACTTC. The full variable domain, completed using reference TRBV7-2 and TRBJ2-5, is GAGVSQSPSNKVTEKGKDVELRCDPISGHTALYWYRQSLGQGLEFLIYFQGNSAPDKSGLPSDRFSAERTGGSVSTLTIQRTQQEDSAVYLCASSLGPQETQYFGPGTRLLVL.

This clone was seen ten or more times. The chain recombines TRBV2 with TRBJ1-3; a possible D gene is TRBD1 (5 bases). Trimming stripped 11 bases from V and 4 bases from J, with 12 bases between. The CDR3 has 12 amino acids. Germline lookup yields CDR1 SNHLY and CDR2 FYNNEI. CDR3 bases: TGTGCCTCCGGGACGGTGGGAAACACCATATATTTT. Protein product: CASGTVGNTIYF.

The rearrangement uses TRBV29-1 and TRBJ2-1; D not certain. V lost 7 bases to trimming and J lost 2 bases, with 12 bases between them. Germline CDR1 SQVTM, CDR2 ANQGSEA. The CDR3 consists of 13 residues. Here the CDR3 DNA reads TGCAGCGGACGCTCTTGGGCCTACAATGAGCAGTTCTTC. Translation: CSGRSWAYNEQFF.

This clone was recorded many times. The chain recombines TRBV28 with TRBJ2-7, with no clear D. Per the germline V gene, CDR1 is MDHEN and CDR2 is SYDVKM. The V gene lost 6 bases and the J gene lost 9 bases, with 15 bases spanning the gap. This CDR3 is built from 12 residues. The CDR3 spells CASSYSMGWQYF. The CDR3 region has the DNA TGTGCCAGCAGCTACTCAATGGGGTGGCAGTACTTC.

The chain couples TRBV28 to TRBJ2-3; no clear D. V lost 3 bases, J lost 2 bases, and 15 bases lay in between. This CDR3 has 16 amino acids. The germline gives CDR1 MDHEN, CDR2 SYDVKM. This CDR3 reads CASSFGSHGFTDTQYF. The CDR3 DNA follows: TGTGCCAGCAGTTTCGGGTCCCATGGTTTCACAGATACGCAGTATTTT. The full variable domain, rest sourced from reference TRBV28 and TRBJ2-3, is DVKVTQSSRYLVKRTGEKVFLECVQDMDHENMFWYRQDPGLGLRLIYFSYDVKMKEKGDIPEGYSVSREKKERFSLILESASTNQTSMYLCASSFGSHGFTDTQYFGPGTRLTVL.

This clone was recorded once. V usage is TRBV15 and J usage is TRBJ1-4; a possible D gene is TRBD1 (6 bases). The CDR3 is made up of 14 amino acids. Germline CDR1 reads LNHNV; CDR2 reads YYDKDF (reference sequence). The V gene lost 1 base and the J gene lost 5 bases, with 8 bases spanning the gap. The CDR3 spells CATSRGDTNEKLFF. The CDR3 bases are TGTGCCACCAGCAGAGGGGACACCAATGAAAAACTGTTTTTT.